The 9 T cell receptor beta chains listed next were all sequenced from one sample in a study of Ad26.COV2.S vaccination and SARS-CoV-2 variants. The assay was immunoSEQ multiplex PCR, and TCRdb's table has in-frame clones only and misses some. The table records about 460,000 clones, 80% to 90% of them present only once. Treatment given: 15 to 20 received Ad26.COV2.S at low or high dose, single or two shots; about five received placebo; per-sample allocation not given. On day 63 after the first injection, vaccine and placebo recipients gave samples. Sample: peripheral blood, taken in a trial of Ad26.COV2.S vaccine versus placebo. Receptors originate from a person aged 18-60 years who received the Ad26.COV2.S COVID-19 vaccine or a placebo.

The chain recombines TRBV9 with TRBJ2-5; TRBD2 matches 10 bases. Germline V gene lookup returns CDR1 SGDLS and CDR2 YYNGEE. The CDR3 runs 16 residues. The trim removed 0 bases at V and 6 bases at J, leaving 8 bases unmatched. CDR3 loop: CASSVASSGGAQTQYF. CDR3 bases: TGTGCCAGCAGCGTAGCTTCTAGCGGGGGAGCCCAGACCCAGTACTTC. Together with reference TRBV9 and TRBJ2-5, the CDR3 gives the full variable domain: DSGVTQTPKHLITATGQRVTLRCSPRSGDLSVYWYQQSLDQGLQFLIQYYNGEERAKGNILERFSAQQFPDLHSELNLSSLELGDSALYFCASSVASSGGAQTQYFGPGTRLLVL.

The rearrangement links TRBV4-1 to TRBJ2-1; TRBD2 aligns across 11 bases. The CDR3 contains 17 residues. The ends lost 0 bases at V and 6 bases at J; junction bases unmatched: 7. Germline CDR1 reads MGHRA; CDR2 reads YSYEKL. The chain's CDR3 is CASSQERMGLAVNEQFF. The CDR3 nucleotides read TGCGCCAGCAGCCAAGAGAGAATGGGACTAGCGGTCAATGAGCAGTTCTTC.

This rearrangement joins TRBV7-9 to TRBJ1-4; the D is unclear. Germline CDR1 SEHNR, CDR2 FQNEAQ (reference sequence). V lost 5 bases, J lost 8 bases, and 12 bases lay in between. CDR3 size: 13 residues. The CDR3 nucleotides are TGTGCCAGCAGCCCGACCCTTGGGGAAAAACTGTTTTTT. The encoded protein is CASSPTLGEKLFF.

This chain connects TRBV6-4 to TRBJ2-1, with TRBD2 identical over 14 bases. This CDR3 comprises 17 residues. Germline trimming cut 7 bases from V and 9 bases from J; bases unmatched to any gene: 14. Germline V gene sequence: CDR1 MRHNA, CDR2 SNTAGT. The CDR3 DNA is TGTGCCAGCACGACTAGCGGGAGGGCCCCTTACATTGGTGAGCAGTTCTTC. Translating it yields CASTTSGRAPYIGEQFF.

The chain joins TRBV27 to TRBJ2-4, with TRBD2 identical over 7 bases. CDR1 and CDR2 (germline): MNHEY, SMNVEV (reference sequence). The CDR3 spans 18 residues. The trim removed 4 bases at V and 1 base at J, leaving 13 bases unmatched. The CDR3: CASSSTRRGTLAKNIQYF. The CDR3 region has the DNA TGTGCCAGCAGTTCGACCCGGCGGGGGACTCTTGCCAAAAACATTCAGTACTTC.

This clone was picked up one time. This rearrangement joins TRBV19 to TRBJ2-1, with TRBD2 identical over 8 bases. The CDR3 totals 12 residues. Germline CDR1 and CDR2: LNHDA and SQIVND (reference sequence). With V trimmed by 7 bases and J by 9 bases, 5 bases remained unmatched. Written as DNA, the CDR3 is TGTGCCAGTAATGTAGCGGGAACTGAGCAGTTCTTC. Its translation: CASNVAGTEQFF. The full variable domain, with the rest looked up from reference TRBV19 and TRBJ2-1, is DGGITQSPKYLFRKEGQNVTLSCEQNLNHDAMYWYRQDPGQGLRLIYYSQIVNDFQKGDIAEGYSVSREKKESFPLTVTSAQKNPTAFYLCASNVAGTEQFFGPGTRLTVL.

A single count supports this clone. The rearrangement uses TRBV9 and TRBJ2-3; D possibly uses TRBD1 or TRBD2 (5 bases each). V was trimmed by 0 bases and J by 9 bases, leaving 11 bases between them. In germline, CDR1 is SGDLS, CDR2 YYNGEE. The CDR3 is made up of 13 amino acids. DNA for the CDR3: TGTGCCAGCAGCGTAGAGGGACGGGAAACGCAGTATTTT. Its translation: CASSVEGRETQYF. Variable domain in full (rest from reference TRBV9 and TRBJ2-3): DSGVTQTPKHLITATGQRVTLRCSPRSGDLSVYWYQQSLDQGLQFLIQYYNGEERAKGNILERFSAQQFPDLHSELNLSSLELGDSALYFCASSVEGRETQYFGPGTRLTVL.

This clone was observed a single time. This chain links TRBV4-3 with TRBJ2-2; D is ambiguous. CDR3 length: 16 amino acids. The germline V gene has CDR1 LGHNA and CDR2 YSLEER. Trimming shortened V by 0 bases and J by 4 bases, and 12 bases separated the two germline ends. CDR3 loop: CASSQDFTSPTGELFF. CDR3 in DNA: TGCGCCAGCAGCCAAGATTTCACTTCTCCCACCGGGGAGCTGTTTTTT.

CDR3 DNA: TGCAGCACTGACAGGGTGGGTGGCTACACCTTC. Its translation: CSTDRVGGYTF. The chain links TRBV20-1 to TRBJ1-2; 7 positions match TRBD1. The CDR3 consists of 11 residues. Germline CDR1 reads DFQATT; CDR2 reads SNEGSKA (reference sequence).